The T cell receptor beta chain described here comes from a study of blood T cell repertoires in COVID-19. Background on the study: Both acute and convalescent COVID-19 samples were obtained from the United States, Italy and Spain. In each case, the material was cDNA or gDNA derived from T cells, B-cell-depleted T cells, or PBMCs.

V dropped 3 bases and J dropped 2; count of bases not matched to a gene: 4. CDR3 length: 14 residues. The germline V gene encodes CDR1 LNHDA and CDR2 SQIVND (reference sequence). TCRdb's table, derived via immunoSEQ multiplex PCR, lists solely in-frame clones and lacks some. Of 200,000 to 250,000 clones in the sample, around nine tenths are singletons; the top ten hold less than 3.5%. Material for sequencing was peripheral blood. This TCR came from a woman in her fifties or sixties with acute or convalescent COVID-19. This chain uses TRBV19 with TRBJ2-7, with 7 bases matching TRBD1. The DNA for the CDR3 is TGTGCCAGTAGTATCCGGGACAGACCCTACGAGCAGTACTTC. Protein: CASSIRDRPYEQYF.